These 17 T cell receptor beta chains came from one sample sequenced in a study of T cells in Graves' hyperthyroidism and ophthalmopathy. TCR beta CDR3 region amplification was performed from RNA transcripts. With the HTBI primer set, the TCR CDR3 went through a first round of RT-PCR. TCRdb reprocessed the multiplex PCR reads with MiXCR, giving one entry per CDR3 protein. Of around 300,000 distinct CDR3 sequences detected, roughly 15% appear once; the ten largest clones hold approximately 7.9%. Sequenced sample: blood. The receptors shown here come from a woman between 35 and 50 years old with Graves' hyperthyroidism.

This clonotype was detected only a few times. The chain has TRBV7-9 and TRBJ2-1, with unresolved D. The V gene's germline CDR1 is SEHNR and CDR2 FQNEAQ (reference sequence). V shed 5 bases and J shed 4 bases, with 6 bases lying between them. The length of the CDR3 is 12 residues. In DNA, the CDR3 is TGTGCCAGCAGCCACGATTACAATGAGCAGTTCTTC. This encodes CASSHDYNEQFF.

There are a few counts of this clonotype. The chain uses TRBV20-1 and TRBJ2-2; 11 bases align to TRBD2. V dropped 2 bases and J dropped 0; count of bases not matched to a gene: 5. CDR3 size: 17 residues. In germline, CDR1 is DFQATT, CDR2 SNEGSKA (reference sequence). The CDR3: CSARPTSGSPNTGELFF. CDR3 DNA: TGCAGTGCTAGACCTACTAGCGGGAGCCCGAACACCGGGGAGCTGTTTTTT.

This rearrangement joins TRBV20-1 to TRBJ1-5; 8 bases are shared with TRBD1. V lost 2 bases and J lost 6; bases outside the gene matches: 9. The CDR3 consists of 15 residues. Germline CDR1 reads DFQATT; CDR2 reads SNEGSKA (reference sequence). CDR3 in amino acids: CSARIPGGVSQPQHF. The CDR3 DNA sequence: TGCAGTGCTAGAATCCCAGGGGGCGTCTCTCAGCCCCAGCATTTT.

The rearrangement joins TRBV2 to TRBJ1-1, with 8 bases fitting TRBD1. This CDR3 comprises 15 residues. The trim removed 4 bases at V and 3 bases at J, leaving 7 bases unmatched. The germline V gene encodes CDR1 SNHLY and CDR2 FYNNEI. The CDR3 DNA reads as TGTGCCAGCAGTGGGACAGGGACTTCGCACACTGAAGCTTTCTTT. This codes for CASSGTGTSHTEAFF.

This clonotype occurred many times. The J gene is TRBJ2-5, the V gene TRBV30; D is possibly TRBD1 or TRBD2 (5 bases each). CDR3 length: 14 amino acids. Trimming pared 4 bases from V and 5 bases from J, leaving 17 bases between. Germline V gives CDR1 GTSNPN, CDR2 SVGIG (reference sequence). The CDR3 nucleotides read TGTGCCTGGAACCCCGGGGCCTCCAGGGAGACCCAGTACTTC. The encoded protein is CAWNPGASRETQYF.

The CDR3 coding sequence is TGTGCCAGTAGTATTGCGGGGGGTAGAGGATACGAGCAGTACTTC. Its protein product is CASSIAGGRGYEQYF. The rearrangement links TRBV19 to TRBJ2-7; 8 nucleotides align to TRBD2. Germline assignment: CDR1 LNHDA and CDR2 SQIVND (reference sequence). The CDR3 loop spans 15 amino acids. Trimming removed 3 bases from V and 4 bases from J; junction bases left unmatched: 8.

This clonotype occurred many times. The chain employs TRBV11-3 and TRBJ2-7; D gene uncertain. Germline CDR1 reads SGHNT; CDR2 reads YENEEA. The V gene lost 3 bases and the J gene lost 6 bases, with 12 bases spanning the gap. The CDR3 loop spans 13 amino acids. The CDR3 nucleotides are TGTGCCAGCAGCTTGACAAGGCTGGCCGAGCAGTACTTC. It codes for CASSLTRLAEQYF.

This clonotype has a count of ten or more. This sequence joins TRBV2 and TRBJ2-2, with D perhaps TRBD1 or TRBD2 (5 bases each). The CDR3 totals 15 residues. Germline V gene sequence: CDR1 SNHLY, CDR2 FYNNEI. Trimming removed 5 bases at V and 5 bases at J, with 15 bases between. The chain's CDR3 is CASSQGAVMTGELFF. The CDR3 nucleotides read TGTGCCAGCAGTCAGGGAGCGGTTATGACCGGGGAGCTGTTTTTT. Full variable domain (missing parts from reference TRBV2 and TRBJ2-2): EPEVTQTPSHQVTQMGQEVILRCVPISNHLYFYWYRQILGQKVEFLVSFYNNEISEKSEIFDDQFSVERPDGSNFTLKIRSTKLEDSAMYFCASSQGAVMTGELFFGEGSRLTVL.

This clonotype was seen a few times. The V call is TRBV4-1, the J call TRBJ1-1, with D maybe TRBD1 (6 bases). Germline V gives CDR1 MGHRA, CDR2 YSYEKL. This CDR3 is 15 amino acids long. Trimming took off 2 bases at V and 2 bases at J, with 12 bases between the two ends. This CDR3 reads CASSQYKDSNTEAFF. Here the CDR3 DNA reads TGCGCCAGCAGCCAATATAAGGACAGTAACACTGAAGCTTTCTTT.

The chain combines TRBV12-3 or TRBV12-4 with TRBJ1-2, with D possibly matching TRBD1 (5 bases). The CDR3 sequence is 16 residues long. Trimming removed 4 bases from V and 2 bases from J, with 17 bases in between. The CDR3 DNA sequence: TGTGCCAGCAGTTCAACCTCGGGACTGACGAACTATGGCTACACCTTC. It yields the protein CASSSTSGLTNYGYTF.

The chain has TRBV19 and TRBJ1-2; TRBD1 matches 7 bases. The CDR3 runs 15 residues. Unmatched junction bases numbered 10, after V lost 5 bases and J lost 4 bases. The germline CDR1 and CDR2 sequences are LNHDA and SQIVND (reference sequence). The CDR3 DNA sequence: TGTGCCAGTAGTCTGGGGAGACAGGGAAGCTATGGCTACACCTTC. This codes for CASSLGRQGSYGYTF.

This clonotype was picked up many times. The chain has TRBV7-2 and TRBJ2-3; D ambiguous. V gave up 5 bases and J gave up 0 bases, with 3 bases separating them. Germline V lookup: CDR1 SGHTA, CDR2 FQGNSA. This CDR3 contains 12 residues. The CDR3 DNA sequence: TGTGCCAGCAGCGATAGCACAGATACGCAGTATTTT. It codes for CASSDSTDTQYF.

This clonotype was observed many times. The chain joins TRBV6-1 to TRBJ2-7, with TRBD1 matching over 8 bases. J was trimmed by 2 bases and V by 5 bases; bases with no gene match: 5. Looked up from germline, CDR1 is MNHNS and CDR2 is SASEGT. The CDR3 is 14 amino acids. CDR3 DNA: TGTGCCAGCAGTCCGGACAGGGTGGCCTACGAGCAGTACTTC. The encoded protein is CASSPDRVAYEQYF.

This clonotype showed up many times. The rearrangement joins TRBV2 to TRBJ1-5; D possibly corresponds to TRBD1 (5 bases). V was cut by 8 bases and J by 3 bases, with 14 bases left in between. Germline V lookup: CDR1 SNHLY, CDR2 FYNNEI. The CDR3 covers 14 residues. The CDR3: CASHQGGDNQPQHF. The CDR3 coding sequence is TGTGCCAGCCACCAGGGAGGGGACAATCAGCCCCAGCATTTT.

The gene calls are TRBV4-1 and TRBJ1-6; no clear D gene. This CDR3 comprises 16 residues. In germline, CDR1 is MGHRA, CDR2 YSYEKL. V lost 0 bases, J lost 0 bases, and 6 bases lay in between. The CDR3 loop reads CASSQDRSSYNSPLHF. CDR3 bases: TGCGCCAGCAGCCAAGACAGGAGCTCCTATAATTCACCCCTCCACTTT.

This clonotype was observed at least ten times. The chain employs TRBV3-1 and TRBJ2-1; 14 bases are a match to TRBD2. Germline CDR1 is LGHDT and CDR2 is YNNKEL (reference sequence). The CDR3 is 17 amino acids. Losses at the gene ends were 1 base for V and 1 base for J; bases not matched to a gene: 0. CDR3 bases: TGTGCCAGCAGCCAAGGGACTAGCGGGAGGTCCTACAATGAGCAGTTCTTC. Its translation is CASSQGTSGRSYNEQFF.

This clonotype was counted many times. CDR3 bases: TGCAGTGCTGAGGACAGGGGAGGGTCCACTGAAGCTTTCTTT. Translated, it gives CSAEDRGGSTEAFF. This chain uses TRBV20-1 with TRBJ1-1, with TRBD1 matching over 9 bases. V was pared by 5 bases and J by 4 bases, with 8 bases of the junction left unmatched. Germline assignment: CDR1 DFQATT and CDR2 SNEGSKA (reference sequence). CDR3 length: 14 amino acids.